Presented here are 27 T cell receptor beta chains from one specimen sequenced in a study of vaccination and CD4 T cells after COVID-19. These receptors lack a known antigen. Researchers used the Oncomine TCR Beta short-read assay to sequence DNA from cultured CD4+ T cells. Each CDR3 protein is one row after TCRdb ran MiXCR on the PCR reads. Counted here are roughly 4,000 distinct CDR3 sequences, approximately 48% occurring once; the ten biggest clones make up about two fifths. Noted treatment: roughly 10-day PBMC culture with coronavirus spike peptide pools or control peptides (ViraFEST assay). Source material: CD4+ T cells from blood, cultured in vitro. Every receptor here comes from a human donor who had recovered from COVID-19.

V and J are TRBV6-1 and TRBJ1-5; D uncertain. Looked up from germline, CDR1 is MNHNS and CDR2 is SASEGT. The CDR3 sequence is 15 residues long. The V end lost 6 bases, the J end lost 3 bases, and 15 bases lay between the germline ends. The DNA for the CDR3 is TGTGCCAGCAGCGCCCAAACACAATACAATCAGCCCCAGCATTTT. This encodes CASSAQTQYNQPQHF.

This chain connects TRBV6-5 to TRBJ1-2; D unclear. V lost 2 bases, J lost 7 bases, and 20 bases lay in between. This CDR3 spans 16 amino acids. The V gene's germline CDR1 is MNHEY and CDR2 SVGAGI. The CDR3 region is CASSYRGFESYGGYTF. CDR3 coding DNA: TGTGCCAGCAGTTACCGGGGTTTTGAGAGCTATGGTGGCTACACCTTC.

This clonotype has only a few counts. The chain employs TRBV4-1 and TRBJ1-6, with TRBD1 identical over 9 bases. Germline CDR1 is MGHRA and CDR2 is YSYEKL. CDR3 size: 17 residues. The junction had 7 bases not matched to a gene; V was cut back by 0 bases and J by 7 bases. The chain's CDR3 is CASSQDPDRGWNSPLHF. Here the CDR3 DNA reads TGCGCCAGCAGCCAAGATCCGGACAGGGGATGGAATTCACCCCTCCACTTT.

The CDR3 bases are TGTGCCACTCGCCGGACTGCCGACTATGGCTACACCTTC. It translates to CATRRTADYGYTF. The chain employs TRBV19 and TRBJ1-2; D gene uncertain. V lost 10 bases to trimming and J lost 3 bases, with 15 bases between them. Per the germline V gene, CDR1 is LNHDA and CDR2 is SQIVND (reference sequence). The CDR3 contains 13 residues.

In its sample, this clonotype was seen a few times. At one end, the junction sequence differs from germline, possibly due to a read error. The CDR3 sequence: CASSHAPGLETGELFF. CDR3 DNA sequence: TGCGCCAGCAGCCACGCCCCGGGACTAGAGACCGGGGAGCTGTTTTTT. The chain has TRBV2 and TRBJ2-2, with 8 bases matching TRBD2. This CDR3 is built from 16 residues. Germline loops: CDR1 SNHLY, CDR2 FYNNEI.

The chain is built from TRBV6-1 and TRBJ1-5; D gene unclear. V was pared by 7 bases and J by 6 bases, with 13 bases between. The CDR3 covers 13 residues. Germline V CDR1 and CDR2: MNHNS, SASEGT. The CDR3 nucleotides read TGTGCCAGCACCCTATCCCCGGTTCAGCCCCAGCATTTT. Its protein product is CASTLSPVQPQHF.

This clonotype was counted only a few times. The chain links TRBV7-2 to TRBJ2-5, with 8 bases matching TRBD2. V shed 1 base and J 13 bases; nucleotides not matched to a gene: 5. Germline V CDR1 and CDR2: SGHTA, FQGNSA. This CDR3 contains 12 residues. CDR3 in DNA: TGTGCCAGCAGCTTAGAGCGCGGGAGGAGGTACTTC. This translates into CASSLERGRRYF.

This chain uses TRBV18 with TRBJ2-7; D is undetermined. Per the germline V gene, CDR1 is KGHSH and CDR2 is LQKENI. The CDR3 is 14 amino acids. Trimming took 1 base from V and 0 from J, leaving 7 bases between them. CDR3 sequence: CASSPQAHSYEQYF. The CDR3, as DNA: TGTGCCAGCTCACCACAGGCTCACTCCTACGAGCAGTACTTC.

The V and J genes are TRBV20-1 and TRBJ2-1, with no clear D. The CDR3 contains 13 residues. From germline, CDR1 is DFQATT and CDR2 SNEGSKA (reference sequence). V was pared by 3 bases and J by 0 bases, with 6 bases between. CDR3 amino acids: CSASAISYNEQFF. CDR3 bases: TGCAGTGCTAGCGCCATCTCCTACAATGAGCAGTTCTTC.

This clonotype was seen a single time. The rearrangement uses TRBV2 and TRBJ1-1; D ambiguous. CDR1 is SNHLY, CDR2 FYNNEI, per germline. The germline V and J ends were trimmed by 2 bases and 8 bases, with 9 bases remaining between them. The CDR3 has 12 amino acids. The CDR3 sequence: CASSELGIEAFF. The CDR3 DNA sequence: TGTGCCAGCAGTGAATTAGGGATAGAAGCTTTCTTT.

This clonotype has a handful of counts. J is TRBJ2-6 and V is TRBV2; D tentatively reads TRBD1 or TRBD2 (6 bases each). The CDR3 consists of 14 residues. The V gene lost 7 bases and the J gene lost 4 bases, with 11 bases spanning the gap. Germline CDR1 and CDR2: SNHLY and FYNNEI. CDR3 sequence (DNA): TGTGCCAGCACCCGGGGGCGGGGGGCCAACGTCCTGACTTTC. It codes for CASTRGRGANVLTF.

This clonotype was detected only a few times. V is TRBV27 and J is TRBJ2-3; 7 bases agree with TRBD1. Germline V gene data show CDR1 as MNHEY and CDR2 as SMNVEV (reference sequence). The CDR3 runs 14 residues. J was trimmed by 0 bases and V by 3 bases; bases with no gene match: 0. In DNA, the CDR3 is TGTGCCAGCAGTTTCAGGGGGAGCACAGATACGCAGTATTTT. Its translation is CASSFRGSTDTQYF.

V usage is TRBV3-1 and J usage is TRBJ1-1; 9 nucleotides match TRBD1. The CDR3 contains 17 residues. CDR1 and CDR2 (germline): LGHDT, YNNKEL (reference sequence). V trimming: 2 bases; J trimming: 2 bases; junction bases outside the gene matches: 9. CDR3 protein: CASSQYGRGQGNTEAFF. The CDR3 bases are TGTGCCAGCAGCCAATATGGTAGGGGACAGGGTAACACTGAAGCTTTCTTT. The full variable domain, rest sourced from reference TRBV3-1 and TRBJ1-1, is DTAVSQTPKYLVTQMGNDKSIKCEQNLGHDTMYWYKQDSKKFLKIMFSYNNKELIINETVPNRFSPKSPDKAHLNLHINSLELGDSAVYFCASSQYGRGQGNTEAFFGQGTRLTVV.

This clonotype has only a few counts. V gene TRBV10-3 combines with J gene TRBJ2-7; TRBD1 aligns across 9 bases. Germline-derived CDR1 and CDR2 are ENHRY and SYGVKD. Trimming cost V 4 bases and J 4 bases; bases outside gene matches: 8. The CDR3 totals 15 residues. The CDR3 reads CAISAPGTGFYEQYF. The CDR3 coding sequence is TGTGCCATCAGTGCCCCCGGGACAGGGTTTTACGAGCAGTACTTC.

The chain joins TRBV6-1 to TRBJ1-3; D possibly corresponds to TRBD1 (6 bases). The V end was cut by 5 bases, the J end by 3 bases, with 11 bases between. CDR3 length: 14 residues. Germline V lookup: CDR1 MNHNS, CDR2 SASEGT. CDR3 protein: CASSLTGFGNTIYF. As DNA, the CDR3 is TGTGCCAGCAGTCTGACAGGATTTGGAAACACCATATATTTT.

The chain carries TRBV19 and TRBJ2-2; 9 bases match TRBD2. Germline-derived CDR1 and CDR2 are LNHDA and SQIVND (reference sequence). V lost 5 bases and J lost 6; bases outside the gene matches: 4. The CDR3 spans 14 residues. The CDR3 is CASSGTSRSGELFF. CDR3 DNA sequence: TGTGCCAGTAGTGGGACTAGCAGGTCCGGGGAGCTGTTTTTT.

This clonotype was observed a few times. This sequence joins TRBV20-1 and TRBJ1-2; D may be TRBD1 (5 bases). The CDR3 is 15 residues long. V was trimmed by 5 bases and J by 3 bases, leaving 19 bases between them. The germline V gene has CDR1 DFQATT and CDR2 SNEGSKA (reference sequence). CDR3 in DNA: TGCAGTGCTCATCCAATAGGGGAGAATGACTATGGCTACACCTTC. Translating gives CSAHPIGENDYGYTF.

This chain joins TRBV20-1 and TRBJ1-2, with D hard to call. V dropped 0 bases and J dropped 5 bases, with 16 bases sitting between them. Per germline, CDR1 DFQATT and CDR2 SNEGSKA (reference sequence). This CDR3 region has 15 residues. The CDR3 DNA reads TGCAGTGCTAGAGATCGGGGTGACGGCGAGTATGGCTACACCTTC. This sequence encodes CSARDRGDGEYGYTF.

The chain employs TRBV5-1 and TRBJ2-7; D gene uncertain. Trimming shortened V by 2 bases and J by 1 base, and 16 bases separated the two germline ends. From germline, CDR1 is SGHRS and CDR2 YFSETQ. This CDR3 contains 16 residues. CDR3 protein: CASSFMYKGSSYEQYF. In DNA form, the CDR3 reads TGCGCCAGCAGCTTTATGTACAAAGGAAGTTCCTACGAGCAGTACTTC.

The chain carries TRBV2 and TRBJ1-1; D is possibly TRBD1 (5 bases). The ends were cut back, 3 bases at V and 4 bases at J, with 15 bases in the middle. CDR3 length: 15 amino acids. Per germline, CDR1 SNHLY and CDR2 FYNNEI. In DNA form, the CDR3 reads TGTGCCAGCAGTGAGCAGGGTTTCGGCGGCACTGAAGCTTTCTTT. Translating it yields CASSEQGFGGTEAFF.

The rearrangement joins TRBV19 to TRBJ1-2; weak D call: TRBD1 (5 bases). This CDR3 region has 13 residues. The ends were cut back, 5 bases at V and 4 bases at J, with 11 bases in the middle. Germline CDR1 LNHDA, CDR2 SQIVND (reference sequence). The CDR3 DNA follows: TGTGCCAGTAGTTCGACAGCCATCTATGGCTACACCTTC. Translation gives CASSSTAIYGYTF.

The rearrangement joins TRBV20-1 to TRBJ2-7, with TRBD2 as a possible D gene (6 bases). CDR1 DFQATT and CDR2 SNEGSKA come from the germline V gene (reference sequence). This CDR3 spans 13 amino acids. V lost 1 base and J lost 1, with 8 bases in between. For the CDR3, the DNA is TGCAGTGCTAGAGGGGGACTTTCCTACGAGCAGTACTTC. Residues: CSARGGLSYEQYF.

This clonotype is categorized as large. The chain joins TRBV20-1 to TRBJ1-6, with a tentative D call TRBD1 (6 bases). The V and J ends lost 3 bases and 8 bases respectively, with 11 bases between them. The CDR3 totals 13 residues. The germline V gene encodes CDR1 DFQATT and CDR2 SNEGSKA (reference sequence). The CDR3 bases are TGCAGTGCTAGCCCGGACAGACATTCACCCCTCCACTTT. Translation: CSASPDRHSPLHF.

The V gene is TRBV6-4, the J gene TRBJ2-2, with D unclear. Germline-derived CDR1 and CDR2 are MRHNA and SNTAGT. This CDR3 contains 13 residues. V lost 3 bases and J lost 6, with 8 bases in between. The CDR3 DNA reads TGTGCCAGCAGTGAATCTCGCGCCGGGGAGCTGTTTTTT. Amino acids: CASSESRAGELFF.

The chain joins TRBV19 to TRBJ1-5; the D is unclear. This CDR3 spans 13 amino acids. V gave up 5 bases and J gave up 4 bases, with 9 bases separating them. Per the germline V gene, CDR1 is LNHDA and CDR2 is SQIVND (reference sequence). The CDR3 region is CASSPQKNQPQHF. The CDR3 DNA reads as TGTGCCAGTAGTCCACAGAAGAATCAGCCCCAGCATTTT.

This rearrangement joins TRBV20-1 to TRBJ2-7; no firm D call. The CDR3 is 15 residues long. Trimming removed 0 bases from V and 2 bases from J, with 14 bases in between. Germline V gives CDR1 DFQATT, CDR2 SNEGSKA (reference sequence). In DNA form, the CDR3 reads TGCAGTGCTAGAGATCCCTATGCTCTACCCTACGAGCAGTACTTC. Its protein is CSARDPYALPYEQYF.

The chain employs TRBV20-1 and TRBJ1-4; TRBD1 is a possible D gene (5 bases). The CDR3 is 14 residues long. The germline V gene has CDR1 DFQATT and CDR2 SNEGSKA (reference sequence). Deletions cut 3 bases from V and 8 bases from J, with 16 bases between. CDR3 sequence: CSARARQGDEKLFF. Written as DNA, the CDR3 is TGCAGTGCTAGGGCGCGGCAGGGAGACGAAAAACTGTTTTTT.